Shown below are 14 T cell receptor beta chains from a single sample sequenced in a study of shared clonotypes between healthy human individuals. CD45RO-negative cells were positively selected for CCR7, leaving out terminally differentiated effector memory CD45RA+ cells. Libraries were prepared by immunoSEQ multiplex PCR; TCRdb keeps only in-frame clonotypes and omits some of them. The sample includes more than 550,000 clones, about 91% of them seen just once. The sample consisted of naive CD8+ T cells sorted from blood. These receptors came from a man under 40 in good health.

Turning to this clone: Additional DNA sequences in this sample encode the identical CDR3. The genes are TRBV9 and TRBJ1-1; weak D call: TRBD1 (5 bases). CDR3 length: 13 residues. Germline CDR1 and CDR2: SGDLS and YYNGEE. Trimming left V 0 bases short and J 5 bases short, with 8 bases between. The CDR3, as DNA: TGTGCCAGCAGCGTAGGGGGCGCGACTGAAGCTTTCTTT. This sequence encodes CASSVGGATEAFF.

The CDR3: CSVRLNEQFF. CDR3 DNA: TGCAGCGTTAGGCTTAATGAGCAGTTCTTC. The chain uses TRBV29-1 and TRBJ2-1; D is undetermined. Per germline, CDR1 SQVTM and CDR2 ANQGSEA. V was pared by 5 bases and J by 7 bases, with 6 bases between. The CDR3 loop spans 10 amino acids.

The gene calls are TRBV5-8 and TRBJ1-1; D unclear. The V end was cut by 0 bases, the J end by 2 bases, with 8 bases between. This CDR3 has 14 amino acids. The germline V gene encodes CDR1 SGHTS and CDR2 YDEGEE. The CDR3 nucleotides are TGTGCCAGCAGCTTGGTGCGGCCTAACACTGAAGCTTTCTTT. This gives the protein CASSLVRPNTEAFF.

The rearrangement uses TRBV5-4 and TRBJ2-7; TRBD2 matches 12 bases. J lost 2 bases, V lost 2 bases, and 5 bases had no gene match. Germline loops: CDR1 SGHNT, CDR2 YYREEE (reference sequence). The CDR3 runs to 16 residues. The CDR3 nucleotides are TGTGCCAGCAGCTTCGGACTAGCGGGACCCCCCTACGAGCAGTACTTC. Translation: CASSFGLAGPPYEQYF.

As for this clone: This may be a read error, as it is one base from a much larger clone. In nucleotides, the CDR3 is TGTGCCAGCAGCCCCCTAGGGACCTACAATGAGCAGTTCTTC. It is translated as CASSPLGTYNEQFF. The V and J genes are TRBV7-9 and TRBJ2-1; D unresolved. The CDR3 contains 14 residues. Trimming took 5 bases from V and 2 from J, leaving 10 bases between them. Germline CDR1 SEHNR, CDR2 FQNEAQ (reference sequence).

As concerns this clone: Different DNA sequences within this sample yield the same CDR3. The genes are TRBV29-1 and TRBJ2-2, with D unclear. V was trimmed by 2 bases and J by 2 bases, leaving 0 bases between them. Germline V gene data show CDR1 as SQVTM and CDR2 as ANQGSEA. The CDR3 spans 11 residues. CDR3 DNA sequence: TGCAGCGTTGAAAACACCGGGGAGCTGTTTTTT. Its translation is CSVENTGELFF.

The chain employs TRBV5-6 and TRBJ2-7; TRBD1 agrees at 9 bases. V gave up 2 bases and J gave up 7 bases; unmatched junction bases: 13. The CDR3 length is 16 residues. Per germline, CDR1 SGHDT and CDR2 YYEEEE. As DNA, the CDR3 is TGTGCCAGCAGCTTTTTGGGGGGACAGGGTACTAAAGAGCAGTACTTC. Translated: CASSFLGGQGTKEQYF.

V and J are TRBV7-2 and TRBJ2-7, with 9 bases fitting TRBD1. This CDR3 is built from 14 residues. Trimming removed 4 bases from V and 5 bases from J; junction bases left unmatched: 6. The germline V gene encodes CDR1 SGHTA and CDR2 FQGNSA. The CDR3 sequence is CASSSGQGHDEQYF. The CDR3 nucleotides read TGTGCCAGCAGCTCGGGACAGGGCCATGACGAGCAGTACTTC.

J is TRBJ2-7 and V is TRBV7-9, with unresolved D. V was clipped by 1 base and J by 2 bases, with 9 bases between them. Germline CDR1 SEHNR, CDR2 FQNEAQ (reference sequence). The CDR3 runs 14 residues. CDR3 region: CASSLDARPYEQYF. The CDR3 region has the DNA TGTGCCAGCAGCTTAGATGCTAGACCCTACGAGCAGTACTTC.

The rearrangement uses TRBV19 and TRBJ2-1, with 12 positions matching TRBD2. Germline CDR1 is LNHDA and CDR2 is SQIVND (reference sequence). CDR3 length: 16 amino acids. The V and J ends lost 5 bases and 10 bases, in that order; junction bases with no gene match: 12. DNA for the CDR3: TGTGCCAGTAGTCCGGTCCTAGCGGGAGGGCCACAGGAGCAGTTCTTC. Protein: CASSPVLAGGPQEQFF.

The rearrangement uses TRBV7-9 and TRBJ2-4, with TRBD1 matching 9 bases. Trimming removed 3 bases from V and 0 bases from J; junction bases left unmatched: 3. Germline V gene sequence: CDR1 SEHNR, CDR2 FQNEAQ (reference sequence). This CDR3 has 16 residues. The CDR3 loop is CASSFTGGEAKNIQYF. CDR3 bases: TGTGCCAGCAGCTTCACAGGGGGCGAAGCCAAAAACATTCAGTACTTC.

This sequence joins TRBV14 and TRBJ2-1; 9 positions agree with TRBD2. V gave up 4 bases and J gave up 12 bases; unmatched junction bases: 19. This CDR3 has 17 residues. The germline V gene encodes CDR1 SGHDN and CDR2 FVKESK. In DNA form, the CDR3 reads TGTGCCAGCAGCCCCATAGGTACTAGCGGGCTTACCCGCGGGCAGTTCTTC. It yields the protein CASSPIGTSGLTRGQFF.

The chain joins TRBV5-1 to TRBJ2-3, with 10 bases lining up with TRBD2. The CDR3 sequence is 16 residues long. Germline CDR1 is SGHRS and CDR2 is YFSETQ. The V and J ends lost 1 base and 4 bases, in that order; junction bases with no gene match: 6. The CDR3 DNA is TGCGCCAGCAGCTTGAGTCTAGCGGGAGCAGCAGATACGCAGTATTTT. It codes for CASSLSLAGAADTQYF. The entire variable domain, with the rest obtained from reference TRBV5-1 and TRBJ2-3, is as follows: KAGVTQTPRYLIKTRGQQVTLSCSPISGHRSVSWYQQTPGQGLQFLFEYFSETQRNKGNFPGRFSGRQFSNSRSEMNVSTLELGDSALYLCASSLSLAGAADTQYFGPGTRLTVL.

The CDR3 sequence: CSVEDRVRDRYYEQYF. CDR3 in DNA: TGCAGCGTTGAAGATCGGGTAAGGGACAGGTACTACGAGCAGTACTTC. This chain uses TRBV29-1 with TRBJ2-7; 8 bases are shared with TRBD1. Germline CDR1 SQVTM, CDR2 ANQGSEA. The CDR3 is 16 residues long. Trimming at V came to 0 bases and at J to 3 bases, leaving 10 bases not matched to a gene.